The 21 T cell receptor beta chains in this list originate from one sample, sequenced in a study of T cells in Graves' hyperthyroidism and ophthalmopathy (dated by TCRdb to between 2018 and 2020). The library came from multiplex PCR. Sequencing used an Illumina HiSeq 2000. The TCR beta CDR3 regions were amplified from RNA transcripts. The TCR CDR3 was subjected to a first round of RT-PCR using the HTBI primer set and the Qiagen OneStep RT-PCR kit. In-frame beta chains were kept once TCRdb had trimmed the public reads at Q25 with fastp and called clones with MiXCR. Under each unique CDR3 protein, matching rows form one entry showing the most common genes and DNA. This sample has about half a million distinct CDR3 sequences in its table, and roughly 16% of those were observed once. Of the sample, about 31% falls within the top ten clones. Material for sequencing was blood. The receptors derive from a woman in her twenties or thirties with Graves' ophthalmopathy.

Concerning this clonotype itself: A much larger clone lies a single base off, so this may be a read error. V is TRBV4-1 and J is TRBJ2-1; D gene uncertain. Germline loops: CDR1 MGHRA, CDR2 YSYEKL. The CDR3 spans 13 residues. Trimming took off 0 bases at V and 5 bases at J, with 5 bases between the two ends. The CDR3 bases are TGCGCCAGCAGCCAAGAGGTCGACAATGAGCAGTTCTTC. It specifies CASSQEVDNEQFF.

The table lists this clonotype with many counts. This chain connects TRBV20-1 to TRBJ2-7; D is ambiguous. The germline gives CDR1 DFQATT, CDR2 SNEGSKA (reference sequence). This CDR3 comprises 15 residues. The V and J ends lost 4 bases and 0 bases respectively, with 16 bases between them. The CDR3 loop is CSATEDTLSSYEQYF. The CDR3 nucleotides are TGCAGTGCTACTGAAGACACTTTGAGCTCCTACGAGCAGTACTTC.

The chain carries TRBV19 and TRBJ2-5; 7 nucleotides agree with TRBD1. Germline CDR1 and CDR2: LNHDA and SQIVND (reference sequence). Trimming at V came to 7 bases and at J to 2 bases, leaving 13 bases not matched to a gene. The CDR3 is 16 amino acids. The CDR3 sequence is CASTITTWTGQETQYF. In nucleotides, the CDR3 is TGTGCCAGTACCATCACCACTTGGACAGGACAAGAGACCCAGTACTTC.

The chain couples TRBV19 to TRBJ2-7; D not certain. Germline values: CDR1 LNHDA, CDR2 SQIVND (reference sequence). Trimming took 6 bases from V and 1 from J, leaving 22 bases between them. The CDR3 loop spans 17 amino acids. Here the CDR3 DNA reads TGTGCCAGTAGCCTTGCAATGCCCTCGGGTGGATCCTACGAGCAGTACTTC. Translated: CASSLAMPSGGSYEQYF.

This clonotype showed up many times. The gene calls are TRBV6-2 or TRBV6-3 and TRBJ1-1; no definite D call. This CDR3 comprises 13 residues. V was pared by 3 bases and J by 1 base, with 6 bases between. In germline, CDR1 is MNHEY, CDR2 SVGEGT. The CDR3 region is CASSYLGNTEAFF. The CDR3 DNA is TGTGCCAGCAGTTATTTAGGGAACACTGAAGCTTTCTTT.

This clonotype was seen ten or more times. The V gene is TRBV3-1, the J gene TRBJ2-2; D may be TRBD1 or TRBD2 (5 bases each). The CDR3 length is 16 residues. With 4 bases removed from V and 6 bases from J, the gap between germline ends came to 18 bases. CDR1 is LGHDT and CDR2 is YNNKEL in the germline V gene (reference sequence). The CDR3 coding sequence is TGTGCCAGCAGCCTTCCTAGGGACGTGAGGGCCGGGGAGCTGTTTTTT. Its translation is CASSLPRDVRAGELFF.

The chain joins TRBV28 to TRBJ2-5; no definite D call. Trimming stripped 4 bases from V and 6 bases from J, with 18 bases between. Germline-derived CDR1 and CDR2 are MDHEN and SYDVKM. The CDR3 consists of 15 residues. The CDR3 coding sequence is TGTGCCAGCAGTTCGGCCAGAGAGGAAGTACAGACCCAGTACTTC. Residues: CASSSAREEVQTQYF.

There are many counts of this clonotype. The J gene is TRBJ2-5, the V gene TRBV6-2 or TRBV6-3; D possibly corresponds to TRBD1 (6 bases). CDR1 is MNHEY, CDR2 SVGEGT, per germline. V dropped 6 bases and J dropped 9 bases, with 17 bases sitting between them. This CDR3 has 13 amino acids. CDR3 amino acids: CASSLRDTAAQYF. For the CDR3, the DNA is TGTGCCAGCAGCCTCCGGGACACCGCGGCCCAGTACTTC.

This clonotype was picked up many times. V gene TRBV10-3 combines with J gene TRBJ2-5, with D possibly matching TRBD1 (6 bases). The CDR3 has 14 residues. V was trimmed by 4 bases and J by 5 bases, leaving 14 bases between them. Germline CDR1 and CDR2: ENHRY and SYGVKD. CDR3 in DNA: TGTGCCATCAGTGGAGGACAGCCGGGGGAGACCCAGTACTTC. It translates to CAISGGQPGETQYF.

This clonotype was seen many times. The gene calls are TRBV28 and TRBJ2-1, with 15 bases fitting TRBD2. After removal of 3 bases from V and 10 bases from J, the junction contained 10 bases not matched to a gene. The length of the CDR3 is 17 residues. Germline CDR1 MDHEN, CDR2 SYDVKM. CDR3 sequence reads: CASSFPNGTSGRFEQFF. DNA of the CDR3: TGTGCCAGCAGTTTTCCCAATGGGACTAGCGGGAGGTTCGAGCAGTTCTTC.

This clonotype has a count of ten or more. The rearrangement uses TRBV5-1 and TRBJ2-3, with TRBD2 matching over 7 bases. Germline CDR1 and CDR2: SGHRS and YFSETQ. There are 14 residues in the CDR3. V shed 2 bases, J shed 4 bases, and the junction held 4 bases outside the gene matches. The CDR3 bases are TGCGCCAGCAGCTTCCGGACTAGATCAGATACGCAGTATTTT. This gives the protein CASSFRTRSDTQYF.

This clonotype was counted between two and nine times. The chain is built from TRBV28 and TRBJ1-2, with D unresolved. CDR3 size: 16 residues. Germline-derived CDR1 and CDR2 are MDHEN and SYDVKM. The ends were cut back, 1 base at V and 2 bases at J, with 14 bases in the middle. The CDR3 sequence is CASSLLSGDLNYGYTF. CDR3 nucleotide sequence: TGTGCCAGCAGTTTATTGTCAGGAGACCTAAACTATGGCTACACCTTC.

The V gene is TRBV6-2 or TRBV6-3, the J gene TRBJ2-6, with 7 bases matching TRBD1. This CDR3 comprises 19 residues. The germline V gene has CDR1 MNHEY and CDR2 SVGEGT. The trim removed 6 bases at V and 0 bases at J, leaving 14 bases unmatched. DNA of the CDR3: TGTGCCAGCAGCTCGGGACAGAACTTCCCCAACTCTGGGGCCAACGTCCTGACTTTC. This codes for CASSSGQNFPNSGANVLTF.

The chain recombines TRBV6-1 with TRBJ2-3, with D unclear. This CDR3 comprises 13 residues. Trimming took off 5 bases at V and 3 bases at J, with 9 bases between the two ends. Germline assignment: CDR1 MNHNS and CDR2 SASEGT. The CDR3, as DNA: TGTGCCAGCAGTTTGGCTACGACAGATACGCAGTATTTT. Translating gives CASSLATTDTQYF.

The chain couples TRBV4-3 to TRBJ2-7, with D perhaps matching TRBD2 (6 bases). Per the germline V gene, CDR1 is LGHNA and CDR2 is YSLEER. The V end was cut by 0 bases, the J end by 5 bases, with 26 bases between. The CDR3 sequence is 19 residues long. CDR3 in DNA: TGCGCCAGCAGCCAAGATAGACTTGGGGGTACGGGAGTCTTTGACGAGCAGTACTTC. Translating gives CASSQDRLGGTGVFDEQYF.

V and J are TRBV7-2 and TRBJ1-1; no firm D call. This CDR3 is built from 13 residues. Germline CDR1 SGHTA, CDR2 FQGNSA. V was pared by 1 base and J by 4 bases, with 7 bases between. Here the CDR3 DNA reads TGTGCCAGCAGCTTAGTATTCGGCACTGAAGCTTTCTTT. Translated: CASSLVFGTEAFF.

Concerning this clonotype: A much larger clone differs by one base, so this may be a read error. The chain employs TRBV28 and TRBJ2-5; 7 bases agree with TRBD2. The CDR3 contains 15 residues. From germline, CDR1 is MDHEN and CDR2 SYDVKM. For the CDR3, the DNA is TGTGCCGGCAGTTTAAAAGCGGGGCGCCTAAAGACCCAGTACTTC. It yields the protein CAGSLKAGRLKTQYF.

The chain employs TRBV27 and TRBJ1-4, with a tentative D call TRBD1 (5 bases). CDR1 is MNHEY, CDR2 SMNVEV, per germline (reference sequence). Trimming took 9 bases from V and 1 from J, leaving 9 bases between them. The CDR3 is made up of 13 amino acids. CDR3 in amino acids: CASTDRTNEKLFF. The CDR3 DNA follows: TGTGCCAGTACAGACAGAACTAATGAAAAACTGTTTTTT.

There are many counts of this clonotype. The chain recombines TRBV2 with TRBJ2-3, with no clear D. CDR3 size: 15 residues. Germline loops: CDR1 SNHLY, CDR2 FYNNEI. V lost 6 bases and J lost 0, with 13 bases in between. CDR3 amino acids: CASRGAAASTDTQYF. CDR3 in DNA: TGTGCCAGCAGGGGCGCGGCCGCTAGCACAGATACGCAGTATTTT.

The chain uses TRBV28 and TRBJ1-5; 11 bases are a match to TRBD1. With 11 bases clipped from V and 3 bases from J, the junction kept 6 bases outside the gene matches. The CDR3 has 14 residues. Germline CDR1 MDHEN, CDR2 SYDVKM. CDR3 residues: CAAADRGPNQPQHF. The DNA for the CDR3 is TGTGCCGCCGCGGACAGGGGGCCCAATCAGCCCCAGCATTTT.

CDR3: CASSPLGATSGSYNEQFF. The CDR3, as DNA: TGTGCCAGCAGTCCCCTCGGTGCGACTAGCGGGTCCTACAATGAGCAGTTCTTC. The chain links TRBV6-1 to TRBJ2-1; 10 bases line up with TRBD2. V dropped 5 bases and J dropped 1; count of bases not matched to a gene: 11. CDR1 MNHNS and CDR2 SASEGT come from the germline V gene. The CDR3 covers 18 residues.